Shown below are 27 T cell receptor beta chains from a single sample sequenced in a study of blood T cell repertoires in COVID-19. Method: immunoSEQ multiplex PCR; TCRdb's copy keeps in-frame clones and lacks some. The sample contains about 180,000 clones, roughly four fifths of which appear only once. Input material: peripheral blood. The receptors shown here come from a woman in her seventies with COVID-19, enrolled during active disease.

V gene TRBV28 combines with J gene TRBJ2-1; 7 bases are shared with TRBD2. Germline V gene sequence: CDR1 MDHEN, CDR2 SYDVKM. CDR3 length: 15 amino acids. J gave up 4 bases and V 2 bases, and 5 bases lay outside the gene matches. The DNA of the CDR3 is TGTGCCAGCAGTTTACCCGGGACTATATACAATGAGCAGTTCTTC. Protein product: CASSLPGTIYNEQFF.

A single count supports this clone. The chain joins TRBV28 to TRBJ2-7; unclear D gene. Trimming took off 5 bases at V and 7 bases at J, with 9 bases between the two ends. Germline V gives CDR1 MDHEN, CDR2 SYDVKM. CDR3 length equals 11 residues. CDR3 in DNA: TGTGCCAGCAGTCCCTCACTGGAGCAGTACTTC. Translated, it gives CASSPSLEQYF.

The chain has TRBV28 and TRBJ2-7; 9 bases fit TRBD1. J was trimmed by 5 bases and V by 6 bases; bases with no gene match: 11. The germline gives CDR1 MDHEN, CDR2 SYDVKM. The CDR3 extends over 15 amino acids. The CDR3 bases are TGTGCCAGCAGCACCAGCCCTGGGACAGGGAACGAGCAGTACTTC. Its translation is CASSTSPGTGNEQYF.

This sequence joins TRBV19 and TRBJ1-5; 10 nucleotides align to TRBD1. Trimming took 5 bases from V and 4 from J; bases not matched to a gene: 11. Per the germline V gene, CDR1 is LNHDA and CDR2 is SQIVND (reference sequence). There are 17 residues in the CDR3. CDR3 coding DNA: TGTGCCAGTAGTCCGGGACAGGGGCCAGGTCGGAATCAGCCCCAGCATTTT. It codes for CASSPGQGPGRNQPQHF.

V gene TRBV5-5 combines with J gene TRBJ1-1; 7 bases map to TRBD1. Germline V lookup: CDR1 SGHKS, CDR2 YYEKEE (reference sequence). This CDR3 has 13 amino acids. The J segment lost 10 bases and the V segment lost 4 bases, leaving 10 bases of the junction unmatched. CDR3 region: CASSEDRATRAFF. For the CDR3, the DNA is TGTGCCAGCAGCGAAGACAGGGCGACGCGAGCTTTCTTT.

The V call is TRBV3-1 (or the pseudogene TRBV3-2), the J call TRBJ1-2; D call uncertain. Germline-derived CDR1 and CDR2 are LGHDT and YNNKEL (reference sequence). Deletions cut 5 bases from V and 4 bases from J, with 5 bases between. This CDR3 has 11 amino acids. The CDR3, as DNA: TGTGCCAGCAGCGACTCCTATGGCTACACCTTC. As protein: CASSDSYGYTF.

The V call is TRBV9, the J call TRBJ1-3; perhaps TRBD1 as D (5 bases). The CDR3 length is 16 residues. CDR1 and CDR2 from the germline V gene are SGDLS and YYNGEE. Trimming took off 4 bases at V and 0 bases at J, with 14 bases between the two ends. CDR3 coding DNA: TGTGCCAGCAGCCCCGTAGATAGGGGCTCTGGAAACACCATATATTTT. Its translation: CASSPVDRGSGNTIYF.

The CDR3 nucleotides read TGTGCCAGCATCAATACGGCGGGGGCGAACACTGAAGCTTTCTTT. Its translation: CASINTAGANTEAFF. This rearrangement joins TRBV11-3 to TRBJ1-1, with D perhaps TRBD1 (6 bases). Germline lookup yields CDR1 SGHNT and CDR2 YENEEA. V lost 7 bases and J 1 base, leaving 16 bases between the germline ends. The CDR3 totals 15 residues.

This clone came up once. V usage is TRBV28 and J usage is TRBJ2-5, with D tentatively TRBD2 (6 bases). Trimming stripped 6 bases from V and 6 bases from J, with 17 bases between. CDR1 and CDR2 from the germline V gene are MDHEN and SYDVKM. This CDR3 region has 14 residues. CDR3 coding DNA: TGTGCCAGCAGCCCGGCGGGGCAAGAAAAGACCCAGTACTTC. Its protein is CASSPAGQEKTQYF.

The rearrangement links TRBV15 to TRBJ2-7; D perhaps matches TRBD2 (5 bases). The CDR3 is made up of 15 amino acids. Germline V gives CDR1 LNHNV, CDR2 YYDKDF (reference sequence). The ends were cut back, 0 bases at V and 2 bases at J, with 11 bases in the middle. The CDR3 coding sequence is TGTGCCACCAGCAGAGATAATAGCGCCACCTACGAGCAGTACTTC. Protein product: CATSRDNSATYEQYF. Full variable domain (missing parts from reference TRBV15 and TRBJ2-7): DAMVIQNPRYQVTQFGKPVTLSCSQTLNHNVMYWYQQKSSQAPKLLFHYYDKDFNNEADTPDNFQSRRPNTSFCFLDIRSPGLGDTAMYLCATSRDNSATYEQYFGPGTRLTVT.

This chain connects TRBV5-1 to TRBJ1-4, with 9 nucleotides matching TRBD1. CDR3 length equals 17 residues. The ends lost 4 bases at V and 0 bases at J; junction bases unmatched: 7. The germline V gene has CDR1 SGHRS and CDR2 YFSETQ. This CDR3 is CASSPGQGVTTNEKLFF. The CDR3 nucleotides read TGCGCCAGCAGCCCGGGACAGGGTGTTACAACTAATGAAAAACTGTTTTTT.

V usage is TRBV10-3 and J usage is TRBJ2-5; D is ambiguous. The CDR3 length is 13 residues. Germline V gene data show CDR1 as ENHRY and CDR2 as SYGVKD. With 1 base removed from V and 2 bases from J, the gap between germline ends came to 5 bases. The CDR3 nucleotides are TGTGCCATCAGTGAGTGGCAACAAGAGACCCAGTACTTC. Protein: CAISEWQQETQYF.

The CDR3 coding sequence is TGTGCCACCAGCAGAGGTGAGGCACAGCCCCAGCATTTT. It encodes CATSRGEAQPQHF. V gene TRBV15 combines with J gene TRBJ1-5; D not certain. There are 13 residues in the CDR3. Between the trimmed V and J ends, which lost 1 base and 7 bases, there was a span of 8 bases. Germline V lookup: CDR1 LNHNV, CDR2 YYDKDF (reference sequence).

The chain is built from TRBV5-4 and TRBJ1-1; D is possibly TRBD1 (5 bases). In germline, CDR1 is SGHNT, CDR2 YYREEE (reference sequence). The CDR3 extends over 15 amino acids. With 0 bases removed from V and 4 bases from J, the gap between germline ends came to 13 bases. CDR3 in amino acids: CASSLALQGRTEAFF. The CDR3 coding sequence is TGTGCCAGCAGCTTGGCCCTTCAGGGCCGCACTGAAGCTTTCTTT. Looking up the rest from reference TRBV5-4 and TRBJ1-1 gives the full variable domain: ETGVTQSPTHLIKTRGQQVTLRCSSQSGHNTVSWYQQALGQGPQFIFQYYREEENGRGNFPPRFSGLQFPNYSSELNVNALELDDSALYLCASSLALQGRTEAFFGQGTRLTVV.

The CDR3 DNA reads TGTGCCAGCAGCCACTTAGAGGGGGAGCTGTTTTTT. Amino acids: CASSHLEGELFF. This sequence joins TRBV27 and TRBJ2-2; D not resolved. This CDR3 region has 12 residues. The V and J ends lost 6 bases and 8 bases respectively, with 10 bases between them. CDR1 and CDR2 from the germline V gene are MNHEY and SMNVEV (reference sequence).

The chain links TRBV11-2 to TRBJ2-1; TRBD2 is a possible D gene (5 bases). With 1 base removed from V and 4 bases from J, the gap between germline ends came to 14 bases. CDR3 length: 16 amino acids. From germline, CDR1 is SGHAT and CDR2 FQNNGV. In DNA, the CDR3 is TGTGCCAGCAGCTTAGCCCCGCTGGACTCGTACAATGAGCAGTTCTTC. It encodes CASSLAPLDSYNEQFF.

The chain carries TRBV27 and TRBJ2-7; 14 nucleotides match TRBD2. V shed 3 bases and J 3 bases; nucleotides not matched to a gene: 10. The CDR3 contains 18 residues. Germline values: CDR1 MNHEY, CDR2 SMNVEV (reference sequence). DNA for the CDR3: TGTGCCAGCAGTTTTCAGGGGACTAGCGGGAGTCGGCTCTACGAGCAGTACTTC. Translation gives CASSFQGTSGSRLYEQYF.

CDR3 sequence reads: CASSVDILGLAGGPDTQYF. CDR3 bases: TGTGCCAGCAGCGTGGACATCCTGGGACTAGCGGGAGGGCCGGATACGCAGTATTTT. The chain recombines TRBV9 with TRBJ2-3, with 16 positions matching TRBD2. The V gene end was trimmed by 2 bases and the J gene end by 6 bases; junction bases not matched to a gene: 12. The CDR3 has 19 residues. Per germline, CDR1 SGDLS and CDR2 YYNGEE.

V gene TRBV5-1 combines with J gene TRBJ1-2; 7 bases are a match to TRBD1. Germline values: CDR1 SGHRS, CDR2 YFSETQ. The CDR3 contains 14 residues. The V and J ends lost 0 bases and 7 bases, in that order; junction bases with no gene match: 6. Written as DNA, the CDR3 is TGCGCCAGCAGCTTGGGCGGTGACAGGGCTGGCTACACCTTC. As protein: CASSLGGDRAGYTF.

V gene TRBV10-3 combines with J gene TRBJ2-1; D gene unclear. Germline CDR1 reads ENHRY; CDR2 reads SYGVKD. The CDR3 covers 14 residues. V lost 3 bases, J lost 6 bases, and 12 bases lay in between. CDR3 in amino acids: CAISEVPSINEQFF. The DNA of the CDR3 is TGTGCCATCAGTGAAGTCCCTAGTATCAATGAGCAGTTCTTC.

The chain uses TRBV2 and TRBJ2-7; 9 bases align to TRBD1. This CDR3 comprises 14 residues. V shed 6 bases, J shed 3 bases, and the junction held 6 bases outside the gene matches. The germline V gene has CDR1 SNHLY and CDR2 FYNNEI. The CDR3 DNA follows: TGTGCCAGCAGCGGGGACAGGGAACTCTACGAGCAGTACTTC. This encodes CASSGDRELYEQYF.

This clone showed up many times. The chain joins TRBV7-9 to TRBJ2-2; TRBD2 matches 7 bases. V was pared by 3 bases and J by 6 bases, with 10 bases of the junction left unmatched. The CDR3 covers 16 residues. Germline CDR1 SEHNR, CDR2 FQNEAQ (reference sequence). The DNA for the CDR3 is TGTGCCAGCAGCTTTCTAGGCGGGAGAATGGCCGGGGAGCTGTTTTTT. Translation: CASSFLGGRMAGELFF.

The gene calls are TRBV21-1 and TRBJ2-6; whether TRBD1, the table's D call, matches the DNA was not checked. TRBV21-1 is flagged as a pseudogene. There are 18 residues in the CDR3. CDR3 loop: CASSKDTPDSSGANVLTF. As DNA, the CDR3 is TGTGCCAGCAGCAAAGATACCCCGGACAGCTCTGGGGCCAACGTCCTGACTTTC.

CDR3: CASSSRQGGETQYF. The CDR3 nucleotides are TGTGCCAGCAGTTCCCGACAGGGCGGGGAGACCCAGTACTTC. This chain joins TRBV28 and TRBJ2-5; 7 nucleotides line up with TRBD1. The germline V gene has CDR1 MDHEN and CDR2 SYDVKM. The trim removed 4 bases at V and 5 bases at J, leaving 7 bases unmatched. The CDR3 sequence is 14 residues long.

The genes are TRBV7-9 and TRBJ2-7; D remains ambiguous. Deletions cut 2 bases from V and 6 bases from J, with 5 bases between. The germline CDR1 and CDR2 sequences are SEHNR and FQNEAQ (reference sequence). There are 11 residues in the CDR3. CDR3 DNA sequence: TGTGCCAGCAGCTTAACGGGCGAGCAGTACTTC. Protein: CASSLTGEQYF.

The DNA for the CDR3 is TGTGCCAGCCACACAGGGGGTGGTAGCAATCAGCCCCAGCATTTT. Residues: CASHTGGGSNQPQHF. The chain recombines TRBV19 with TRBJ1-5, with TRBD1 matching 8 bases. Germline values: CDR1 LNHDA, CDR2 SQIVND (reference sequence). Trimming took 9 bases from V and 0 from J; bases not matched to a gene: 7. The CDR3 loop spans 15 amino acids.

This chain connects TRBV11-2 to TRBJ1-5; TRBD1 matches 7 bases. CDR3 length equals 15 residues. V shed 1 base and J 3 bases; nucleotides not matched to a gene: 3. Germline lookup yields CDR1 SGHAT and CDR2 FQNNGV. CDR3 sequence (DNA): TGTGCCAGCAGCTTAGGGGGACAGCCCAATCAGCCCCAGCATTTT. This gives the protein CASSLGGQPNQPQHF.